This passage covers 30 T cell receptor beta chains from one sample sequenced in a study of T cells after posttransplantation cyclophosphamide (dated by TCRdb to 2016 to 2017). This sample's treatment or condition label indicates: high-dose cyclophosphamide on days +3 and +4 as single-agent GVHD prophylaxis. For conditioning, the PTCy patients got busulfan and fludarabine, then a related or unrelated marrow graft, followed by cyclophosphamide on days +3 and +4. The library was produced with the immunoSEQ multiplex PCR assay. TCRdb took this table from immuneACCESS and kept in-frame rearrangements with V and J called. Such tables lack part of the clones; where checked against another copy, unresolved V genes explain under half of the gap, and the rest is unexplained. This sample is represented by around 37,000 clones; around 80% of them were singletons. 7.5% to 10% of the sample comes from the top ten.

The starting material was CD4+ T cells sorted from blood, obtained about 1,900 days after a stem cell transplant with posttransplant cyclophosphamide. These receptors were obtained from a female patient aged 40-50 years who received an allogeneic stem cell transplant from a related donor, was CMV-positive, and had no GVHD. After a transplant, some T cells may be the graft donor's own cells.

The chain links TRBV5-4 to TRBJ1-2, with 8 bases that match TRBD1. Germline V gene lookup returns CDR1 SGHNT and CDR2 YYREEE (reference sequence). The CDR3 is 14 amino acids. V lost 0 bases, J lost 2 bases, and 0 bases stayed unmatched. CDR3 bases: TGTGCCAGCAGCTTGGGACAGGGGAACTATGGCTACACCTTC. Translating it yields CASSLGQGNYGYTF. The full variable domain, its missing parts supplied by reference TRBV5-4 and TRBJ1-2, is ETGVTQSPTHLIKTRGQQVTLRCSSQSGHNTVSWYQQALGQGPQFIFQYYREEENGRGNFPPRFSGLQFPNYSSELNVNALELDDSALYLCASSLGQGNYGYTFGSGTRLTVV.

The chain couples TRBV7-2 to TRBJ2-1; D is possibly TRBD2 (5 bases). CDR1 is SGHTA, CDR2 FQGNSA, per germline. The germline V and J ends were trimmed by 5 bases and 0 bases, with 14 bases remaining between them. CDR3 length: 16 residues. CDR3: CASSLGLDYSYNEQFF. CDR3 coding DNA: TGTGCCAGCAGCCTAGGACTCGATTACTCCTACAATGAGCAGTTCTTC.

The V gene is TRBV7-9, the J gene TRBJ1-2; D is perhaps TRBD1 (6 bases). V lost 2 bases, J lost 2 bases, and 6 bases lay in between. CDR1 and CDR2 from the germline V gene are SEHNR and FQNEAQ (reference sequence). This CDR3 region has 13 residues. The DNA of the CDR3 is TGTGCCAGCAGCTTACAGGGGAACTATGGCTACACCTTC. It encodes CASSLQGNYGYTF. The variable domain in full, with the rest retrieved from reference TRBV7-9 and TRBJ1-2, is DTGVSQNPRHKITKRGQNVTFRCDPISEHNRLYWYRQTLGQGPEFLTYFQNEAQLEKSRLLSDRFSAERPKGSFSTLEIQRTEQGDSAMYLCASSLQGNYGYTFGSGTRLTVV.

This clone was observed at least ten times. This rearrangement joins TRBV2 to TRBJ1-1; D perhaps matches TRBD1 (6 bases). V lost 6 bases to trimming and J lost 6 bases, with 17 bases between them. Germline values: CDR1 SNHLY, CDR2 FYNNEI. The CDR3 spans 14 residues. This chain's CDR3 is CASRPGGRGAEAFF. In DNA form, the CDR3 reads TGTGCCAGCAGACCGGGAGGGAGGGGGGCTGAAGCTTTCTTT. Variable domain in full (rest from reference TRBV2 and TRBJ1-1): EPEVTQTPSHQVTQMGQEVILRCVPISNHLYFYWYRQILGQKVEFLVSFYNNEISEKSEIFDDQFSVERPDGSNFTLKIRSTKLEDSAMYFCASRPGGRGAEAFFGQGTRLTVV.

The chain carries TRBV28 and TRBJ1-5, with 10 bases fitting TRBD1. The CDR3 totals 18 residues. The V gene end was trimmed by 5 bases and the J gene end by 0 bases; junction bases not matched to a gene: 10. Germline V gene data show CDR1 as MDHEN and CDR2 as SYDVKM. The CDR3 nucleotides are TGTGCCAGCAGTGCCCTGTGGGACAGGGGATATAGCAATCAGCCCCAGCATTTT. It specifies CASSALWDRGYSNQPQHF.

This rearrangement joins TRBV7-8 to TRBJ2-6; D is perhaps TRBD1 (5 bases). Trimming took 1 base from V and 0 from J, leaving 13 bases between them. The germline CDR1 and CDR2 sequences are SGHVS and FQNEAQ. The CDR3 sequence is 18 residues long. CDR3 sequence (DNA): TGTGCCAGCAGCTTAGTATCACAGGTCAGCTCTGGGGCCAACGTCCTGACTTTC. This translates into CASSLVSQVSSGANVLTF.

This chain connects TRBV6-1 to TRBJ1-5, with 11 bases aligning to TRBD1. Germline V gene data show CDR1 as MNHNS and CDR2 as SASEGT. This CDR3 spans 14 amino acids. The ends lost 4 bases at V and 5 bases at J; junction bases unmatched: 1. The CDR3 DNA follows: TGTGCCAGCAGTGGGGGACAGGGGGATCAGCCCCAGCATTTT. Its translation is CASSGGQGDQPQHF.

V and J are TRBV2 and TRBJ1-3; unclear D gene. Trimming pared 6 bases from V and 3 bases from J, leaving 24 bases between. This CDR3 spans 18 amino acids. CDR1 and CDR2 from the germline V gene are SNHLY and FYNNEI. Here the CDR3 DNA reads TGTGCCAGCAGCAACCGACGGGAAGGAGGGCCAAGTGGAAACACCATATATTTT. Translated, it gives CASSNRREGGPSGNTIYF. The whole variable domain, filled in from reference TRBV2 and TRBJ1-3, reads EPEVTQTPSHQVTQMGQEVILRCVPISNHLYFYWYRQILGQKVEFLVSFYNNEISEKSEIFDDQFSVERPDGSNFTLKIRSTKLEDSAMYFCASSNRREGGPSGNTIYFGEGSWLTVV.

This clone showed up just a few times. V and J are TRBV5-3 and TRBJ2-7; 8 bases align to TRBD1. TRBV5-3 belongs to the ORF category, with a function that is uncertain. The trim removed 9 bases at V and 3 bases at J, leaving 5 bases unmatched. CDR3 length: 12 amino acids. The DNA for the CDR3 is TGTGCCACCCCGGGACAGGACTACGAGCAGTACTTC. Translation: CATPGQDYEQYF.

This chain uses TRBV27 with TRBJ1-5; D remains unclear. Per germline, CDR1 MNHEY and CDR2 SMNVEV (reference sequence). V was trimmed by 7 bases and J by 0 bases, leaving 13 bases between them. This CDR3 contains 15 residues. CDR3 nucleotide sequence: TGTGCCAGCATCTCCAGGATTTATAGCAATCAGCCCCAGCATTTT. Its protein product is CASISRIYSNQPQHF.

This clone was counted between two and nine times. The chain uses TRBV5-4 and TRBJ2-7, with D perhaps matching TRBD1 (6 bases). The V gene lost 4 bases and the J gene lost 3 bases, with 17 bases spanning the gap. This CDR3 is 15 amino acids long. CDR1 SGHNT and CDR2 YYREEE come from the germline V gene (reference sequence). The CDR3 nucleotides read TGTGCCAGCAGCCCAGGGGCAGGGGATAGCTACGAGCAGTACTTC. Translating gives CASSPGAGDSYEQYF.

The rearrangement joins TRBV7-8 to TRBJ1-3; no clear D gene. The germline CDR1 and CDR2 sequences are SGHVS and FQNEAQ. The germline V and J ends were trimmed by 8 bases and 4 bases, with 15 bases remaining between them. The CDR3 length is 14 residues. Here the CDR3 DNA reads TGTGCCAGCTCCATTTATGGTCTAGGAAACACCATATATTTT. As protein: CASSIYGLGNTIYF.

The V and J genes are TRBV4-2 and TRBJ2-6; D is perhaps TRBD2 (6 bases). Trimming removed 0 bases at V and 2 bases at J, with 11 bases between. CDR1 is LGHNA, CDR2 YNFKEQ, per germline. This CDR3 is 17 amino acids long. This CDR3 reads CASSQEPRGTGANVLTF. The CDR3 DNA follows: TGTGCCAGCAGCCAAGAGCCACGGGGGACTGGGGCCAACGTCCTGACTTTC.

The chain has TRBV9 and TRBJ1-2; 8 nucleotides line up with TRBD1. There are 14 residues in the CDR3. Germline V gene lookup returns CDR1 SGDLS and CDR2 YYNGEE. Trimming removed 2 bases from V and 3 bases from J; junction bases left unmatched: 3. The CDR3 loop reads CASSVGQGDYGYTF. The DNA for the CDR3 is TGTGCCAGCAGCGTTGGACAGGGTGACTATGGCTACACCTTC.

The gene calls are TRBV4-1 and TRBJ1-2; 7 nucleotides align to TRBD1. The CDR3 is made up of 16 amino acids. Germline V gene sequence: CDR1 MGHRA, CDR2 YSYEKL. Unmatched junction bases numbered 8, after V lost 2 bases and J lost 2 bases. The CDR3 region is CASSQPRQGRNYGYTF. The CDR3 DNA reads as TGCGCCAGCAGCCAACCAAGACAGGGAAGAAACTATGGCTACACCTTC.

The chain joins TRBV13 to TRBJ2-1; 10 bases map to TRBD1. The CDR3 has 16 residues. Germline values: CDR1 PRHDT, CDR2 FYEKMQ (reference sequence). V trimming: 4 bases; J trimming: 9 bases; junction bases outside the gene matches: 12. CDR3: CASSSRQGARGGEQFF. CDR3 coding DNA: TGTGCCAGCAGCTCCCGACAGGGGGCGCGAGGTGGTGAGCAGTTCTTC.

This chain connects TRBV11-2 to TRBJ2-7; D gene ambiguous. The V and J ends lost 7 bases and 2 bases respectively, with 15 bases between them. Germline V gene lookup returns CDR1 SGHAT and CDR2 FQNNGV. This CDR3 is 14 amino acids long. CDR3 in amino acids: CASTPAEVTYEQYF. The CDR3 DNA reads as TGTGCCAGCACCCCAGCCGAGGTCACCTACGAGCAGTACTTC.

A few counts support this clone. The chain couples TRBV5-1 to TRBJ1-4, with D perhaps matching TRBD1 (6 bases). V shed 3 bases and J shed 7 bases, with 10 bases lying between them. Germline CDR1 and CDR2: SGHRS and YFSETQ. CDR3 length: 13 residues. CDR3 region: CASSYRAGEKLFF. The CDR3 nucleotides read TGCGCCAGCAGCTACAGGGCTGGTGAAAAACTGTTTTTT.

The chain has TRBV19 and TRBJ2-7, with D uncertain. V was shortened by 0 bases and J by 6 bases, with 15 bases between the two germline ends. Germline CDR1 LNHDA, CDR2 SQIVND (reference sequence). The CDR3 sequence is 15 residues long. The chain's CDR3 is CASSIDSSRPVEQYF. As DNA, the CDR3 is TGTGCCAGTAGTATAGATAGCTCTAGACCGGTCGAGCAGTACTTC.

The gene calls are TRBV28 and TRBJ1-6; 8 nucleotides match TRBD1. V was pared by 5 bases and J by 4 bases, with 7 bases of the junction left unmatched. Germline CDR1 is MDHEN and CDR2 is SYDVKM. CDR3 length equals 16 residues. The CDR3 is CASSGDRGGYNSPLHF. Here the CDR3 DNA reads TGTGCCAGCAGTGGAGACAGGGGAGGATATAATTCACCCCTCCACTTT.

The CDR3 here is CASRRPGTDNHGYTF. The DNA for the CDR3 is TGTGCCAGCAGACGCCCCGGGACAGACAATCACGGCTACACCTTC. This chain connects TRBV6-6 to TRBJ1-2, with TRBD1 identical over 7 bases. With V trimmed by 6 bases and J by 8 bases, 15 bases remained unmatched. CDR1 and CDR2 (germline): MNHNY, SVGAGI (reference sequence). The CDR3 has 15 residues.

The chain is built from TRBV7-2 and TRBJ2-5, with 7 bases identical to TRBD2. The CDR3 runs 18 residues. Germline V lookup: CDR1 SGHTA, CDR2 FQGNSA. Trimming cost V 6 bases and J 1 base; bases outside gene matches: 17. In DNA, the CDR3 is TGTGCCAGCAGAAGTTGGGCTAGCGGAGCTCGAATCCAAGAGACCCAGTACTTC. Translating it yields CASRSWASGARIQETQYF.

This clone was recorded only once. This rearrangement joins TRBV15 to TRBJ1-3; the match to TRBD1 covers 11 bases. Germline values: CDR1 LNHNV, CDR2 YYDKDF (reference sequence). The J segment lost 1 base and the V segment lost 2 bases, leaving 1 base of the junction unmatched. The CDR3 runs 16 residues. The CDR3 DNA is TGTGCCACCAGCAGAAGGGACAGGGGGTCTGGAAACACCATATATTTT. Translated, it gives CATSRRDRGSGNTIYF.

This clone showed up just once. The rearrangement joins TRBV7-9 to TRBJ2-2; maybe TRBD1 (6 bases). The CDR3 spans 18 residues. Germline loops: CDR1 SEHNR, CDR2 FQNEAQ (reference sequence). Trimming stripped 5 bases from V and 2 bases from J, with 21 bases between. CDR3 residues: CASSNTAGDLLNTGELFF. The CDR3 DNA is TGTGCCAGCAGCAACACCGCAGGGGACCTTCTCAACACCGGGGAGCTGTTTTTT.

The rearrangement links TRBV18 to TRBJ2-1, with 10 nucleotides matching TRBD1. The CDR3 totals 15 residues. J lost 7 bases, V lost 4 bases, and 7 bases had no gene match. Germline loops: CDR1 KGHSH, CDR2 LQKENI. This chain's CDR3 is CASSLRQGAGNEQFF. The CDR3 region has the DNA TGTGCCAGCTCACTCCGACAGGGGGCGGGAAATGAGCAGTTCTTC. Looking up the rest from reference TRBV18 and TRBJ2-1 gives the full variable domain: NAGVMQNPRHLVRRRGQEARLRCSPMKGHSHVYWYRQLPEEGLKFMVYLQKENIIDESGMPKERFSAEFPKEGPSILRIQQVVRGDSAAYFCASSLRQGAGNEQFFGPGTRLTVL.

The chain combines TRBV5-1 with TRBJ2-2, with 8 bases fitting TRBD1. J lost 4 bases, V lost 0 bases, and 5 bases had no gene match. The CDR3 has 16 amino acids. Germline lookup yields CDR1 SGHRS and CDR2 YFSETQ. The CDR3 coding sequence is TGCGCCAGCAGCTTGGGTCCAGGGGGCGGCACCGGGGAGCTGTTTTTT. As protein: CASSLGPGGGTGELFF.

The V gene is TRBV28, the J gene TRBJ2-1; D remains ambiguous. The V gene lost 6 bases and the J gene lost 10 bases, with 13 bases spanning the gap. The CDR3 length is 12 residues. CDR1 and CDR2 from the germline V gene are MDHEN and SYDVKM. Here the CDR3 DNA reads TGTGCCAGCAGCCTCCCTCGTTCCGAGCAGTTCTTC. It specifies CASSLPRSEQFF.

The CDR3 region has the DNA TGCGCCAGCAGCGCAAGGGGGTCCTACGAGCAGTACTTC. It translates to CASSARGSYEQYF. The rearrangement joins TRBV5-1 to TRBJ2-7; possible D gene TRBD1, 6 bases. V was shortened by 4 bases and J by 1 base, with 9 bases between the two germline ends. Germline lookup yields CDR1 SGHRS and CDR2 YFSETQ. The CDR3 length is 13 residues.

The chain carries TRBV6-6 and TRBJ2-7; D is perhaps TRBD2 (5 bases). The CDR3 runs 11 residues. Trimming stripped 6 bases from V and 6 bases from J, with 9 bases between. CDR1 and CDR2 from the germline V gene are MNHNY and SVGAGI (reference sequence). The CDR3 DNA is TGTGCCAGCAGCCAACGGGGCGAGCAGTACTTC. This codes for CASSQRGEQYF.

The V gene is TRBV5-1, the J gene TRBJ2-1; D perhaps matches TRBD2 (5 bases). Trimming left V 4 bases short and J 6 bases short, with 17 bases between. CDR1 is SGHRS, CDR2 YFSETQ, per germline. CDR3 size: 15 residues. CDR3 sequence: CASSHLLRAANEQFF. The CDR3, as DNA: TGCGCCAGCAGCCACTTATTGCGGGCCGCCAATGAGCAGTTCTTC.